This T cell receptor beta chain was sequenced for a study of STAT3 mutations in large granular lymphocyte leukemia. Study results and caveats: Treatment regimens differed across patients between samplings. Every T-LGLL patient had at least one immunodominant TCRbeta clonotype. Clonal expansion was inferred from other time points because no sample existed at each clone's first appearance.

TCRdb keeps only in-frame clones here, not all; method: immunoSEQ multiplex PCR. The table includes around 9,000 clones, approximately 91% detected once. CDR1 SGHVS and CDR2 FNYEAQ come from the germline V gene. The CDR3 is 15 amino acids. The germline V and J ends were trimmed by 2 bases and 10 bases, with 15 bases remaining between them. As concerns this clone: Antigen unknown.

V is TRBV7-6 and J is TRBJ1-6, with a tentative D call TRBD1 (5 bases). The sequenced sample was peripheral blood mononuclear cells. The TCR was taken from an elderly man with T-cell large granular lymphocyte leukemia. Some clones in this sample may be carry-over from other donors' samples. This CDR3 is CASSLSEGRRSPLHF. Here the CDR3 DNA reads TGTGCCAGCAGCTTATCAGAGGGACGGCGGTCACCCCTCCACTTT.